Presented here are 18 T cell receptor beta chains from one specimen sequenced in a study of T-cell memory formation after mild COVID-19. TCRdb processed the 5' RACE reads anew with MiXCR; each CDR3 protein has one entry. The sample holds about 120,000 distinct CDR3 sequences, approximately 21% seen once. Specimen: PBMCs or a T cell subset sorted from them (not recorded which). These receptors originate from a young man who had mild COVID-19 (a few samples of this study predate the infection). Cell type and time point are not known.

This clonotype has a handful of counts. The chain is built from TRBV20-1 and TRBJ2-1; 7 bases agree with TRBD1. This CDR3 has 15 amino acids. The V gene end was trimmed by 3 bases and the J gene end by 3 bases; junction bases not matched to a gene: 8. Germline V gene sequence: CDR1 DFQATT, CDR2 SNEGSKA (reference sequence). The CDR3 bases are TGCAGTGCTAGGGTAGGGGGCATAAACTACAATGAGCAGTTCTTC. Protein: CSARVGGINYNEQFF.

V gene TRBV7-2 combines with J gene TRBJ1-2; 7 nucleotides align to TRBD1. CDR1 and CDR2 from the germline V gene are SGHTA and FQGNSA. The CDR3 has 14 residues. Trimming at V came to 5 bases and at J to 7 bases, leaving 10 bases not matched to a gene. In DNA form, the CDR3 reads TGTGCCAGCAGCCTGCGGGAGGGGGCGCGTGGCTACACCTTC. Residues: CASSLREGARGYTF. The full variable domain, its missing parts supplied by reference TRBV7-2 and TRBJ1-2, is GAGVSQSPSNKVTEKGKDVELRCDPISGHTALYWYRQSLGQGLEFLIYFQGNSAPDKSGLPSDRFSAERTGGSVSTLTIQRTQQEDSAVYLCASSLREGARGYTFGSGTRLTVV.

This clonotype has just a few counts. This chain links TRBV7-2 with TRBJ2-5, with D possibly being TRBD2 (6 bases). The germline gives CDR1 SGHTA, CDR2 FQGNSA. V was trimmed by 3 bases and J by 4 bases, leaving 15 bases between them. The CDR3 is made up of 15 amino acids. The DNA for the CDR3 is TGTGCCAGCAGCTTCGTCGGGGGTCCTGGAGAGACCCAGTACTTC. Translated: CASSFVGGPGETQYF. Filled out from reference TRBV7-2 and TRBJ2-5, the complete variable domain reads GAGVSQSPSNKVTEKGKDVELRCDPISGHTALYWYRQSLGQGLEFLIYFQGNSAPDKSGLPSDRFSAERTGGSVSTLTIQRTQQEDSAVYLCASSFVGGPGETQYFGPGTRLLVL.

J is TRBJ2-4 and V is TRBV7-9, with 7 bases matching TRBD1. Germline CDR1 is SEHNR and CDR2 is FQNEAQ (reference sequence). The CDR3 is 16 amino acids. V gave up 5 bases and J gave up 1 base; unmatched junction bases: 8. As DNA, the CDR3 is TGTGCCAGCAGCCCAAGACAGGGTTGGGCCAAAAACATTCAGTACTTC. This translates into CASSPRQGWAKNIQYF.

This clonotype was found a few times. The chain employs TRBV5-1 and TRBJ1-1; D gene ambiguous. Trimming removed 0 bases from V and 4 bases from J, with 10 bases in between. The CDR3 loop spans 14 amino acids. The germline CDR1 and CDR2 sequences are SGHRS and YFSETQ. In DNA form, the CDR3 reads TGCGCCAGCAGCTTGGAAGGGTTTGGCACTGAAGCTTTCTTT. Encoded protein: CASSLEGFGTEAFF.

The chain recombines TRBV9 with TRBJ1-1, with D perhaps matching TRBD1 (6 bases). CDR3 length: 15 amino acids. Trimming pared 4 bases from V and 4 bases from J, leaving 17 bases between. CDR1 is SGDLS and CDR2 is YYNGEE in the germline V gene. CDR3 amino acids: CASSSQGLGATEAFF. The CDR3, as DNA: TGTGCCAGCAGCTCTCAGGGGTTGGGGGCCACTGAAGCTTTCTTT.

The rearrangement joins TRBV4-1 to TRBJ1-1; D perhaps matches TRBD1 (5 bases). Per the germline V gene, CDR1 is MGHRA and CDR2 is YSYEKL. Trimming cost V 0 bases and J 1 base, with 12 bases left between them. The length of the CDR3 is 16 residues. The CDR3 loop reads CASSQEFDSPNTEAFF. The CDR3, as DNA: TGCGCCAGCAGCCAAGAATTCGACAGCCCGAACACTGAAGCTTTCTTT.

This chain connects TRBV18 to TRBJ2-5; the D gene is possibly TRBD2 (6 bases). Trimming removed 5 bases from V and 3 bases from J, with 10 bases in between. Germline values: CDR1 KGHSH, CDR2 LQKENI. This CDR3 has 13 amino acids. The CDR3 sequence is CASSGGGEETQYF. In DNA form, the CDR3 reads TGTGCCAGCTCAGGAGGAGGGGAAGAGACCCAGTACTTC.

This chain's CDR3 is CASREGQGYGYTF. The DNA for the CDR3 is TGTGCCAGCAGAGAAGGACAGGGGTATGGCTACACCTTC. The chain carries TRBV14 and TRBJ1-2, with 9 nucleotides matching TRBD1. The V segment lost 6 bases and the J segment 5 bases; nucleotides outside the gene matches: 4. CDR3 length equals 13 residues. The germline V gene encodes CDR1 SGHDN and CDR2 FVKESK.

The table lists this clonotype with a few counts. This chain connects TRBV5-1 to TRBJ2-7, with D perhaps assigned TRBD1 or TRBD2 (5 bases each). Germline V gene lookup returns CDR1 SGHRS and CDR2 YFSETQ. V lost 3 bases to trimming and J lost 1 base, with 8 bases between them. The CDR3 runs 13 residues. The DNA of the CDR3 is TGCGCCAGCAGCTGGGACGGGTCCTACGAGCAGTACGTC. Protein sequence: CASSWDGSYEQYV.

This clonotype was observed a few times. This chain joins TRBV7-6 and TRBJ2-3; TRBD2 matches 13 bases. The CDR3 covers 20 residues. Germline CDR1 and CDR2: SGHVS and FNYEAQ. The trim removed 1 base at V and 4 bases at J, leaving 14 bases unmatched. The CDR3 sequence: CASSLVGLAGVVSVSDTQYF. Here the CDR3 DNA reads TGTGCCAGCAGCTTAGTCGGACTAGCGGGGGTAGTCAGTGTCTCAGATACGCAGTATTTT.

The chain has TRBV7-9 and TRBJ1-1; unclear D gene. CDR1 and CDR2 (germline): SEHNR, FQNEAQ (reference sequence). Trimming removed 1 base at V and 2 bases at J, with 11 bases between. The CDR3 runs to 15 residues. CDR3: CASSLVVGLNTEAFF. The CDR3 bases are TGTGCCAGCAGCTTAGTGGTAGGGCTAAACACTGAAGCTTTCTTT.

The CDR3 loop reads CASTADTQYF. CDR3 sequence (DNA): TGTGCCAGCACGGCAGATACGCAGTATTTT. The rearrangement links TRBV21-1 to TRBJ2-3. TRBV21-1 is a pseudogene locus. This CDR3 spans 10 amino acids.

This clonotype occurred once. The rearrangement joins TRBV7-6 to TRBJ2-7, with D possibly matching TRBD1 (5 bases). The CDR3 extends over 15 amino acids. Germline values: CDR1 SGHVS, CDR2 FNYEAQ. Trimming pared 1 base from V and 2 bases from J, leaving 12 bases between. The CDR3: CASSLEPDIAYEQYV. The CDR3 DNA sequence: TGTGCCAGCAGCTTAGAGCCGGACATAGCCTACGAGCAGTACGTC.

The V call is TRBV6-6, the J call TRBJ2-1, with 13 nucleotides matching TRBD2. After removal of 6 bases from V and 7 bases from J, the junction contained 12 bases not matched to a gene. Germline V CDR1 and CDR2: MNHNY, SVGAGI (reference sequence). The CDR3 runs 17 residues. CDR3 residues: CASSAGTSGAWGNEQFF. For the CDR3, the DNA is TGTGCCAGCAGCGCAGGGACTAGCGGGGCCTGGGGGAATGAGCAGTTCTTC.

This clonotype was seen a handful of times. This chain connects TRBV7-6 to TRBJ1-1, with 7 bases aligning to TRBD1. Germline V lookup: CDR1 SGHVS, CDR2 FNYEAQ. Germline trimming cut 4 bases from V and 2 bases from J; bases unmatched to any gene: 7. The CDR3 is 15 residues long. CDR3 region: CASSYQQGINTEAFF. Here the CDR3 DNA reads TGTGCCAGCAGCTACCAACAGGGGATTAACACTGAAGCTTTCTTT.

The chain employs TRBV4-3 and TRBJ1-4; 12 bases line up with TRBD1. The CDR3 has 19 residues. The germline CDR1 and CDR2 sequences are LGHNA and YSLEER. Trimming cost V 0 bases and J 1 base; bases outside gene matches: 6. The CDR3 reads CASSQDRWDRGRTNEKLFF. Here the CDR3 DNA reads TGCGCCAGCAGCCAAGATCGGTGGGACAGGGGGCGAACTAATGAAAAACTGTTTTTT.

The gene calls are TRBV4-2 and TRBJ2-3; possibly TRBD1 for D (6 bases). This CDR3 has 16 amino acids. The germline V gene has CDR1 LGHNA and CDR2 YNFKEQ. The V end lost 4 bases, the J end lost 0 bases, and 14 bases lay between the germline ends. The CDR3 sequence: CASSPRPQGSTDTQYF. The DNA of the CDR3 is TGTGCCAGCAGCCCCCGCCCACAGGGTAGCACAGATACGCAGTATTTT.